The next 24 T cell receptor beta chains were all read from a single sample in a study of T cell repertoires in cytomegalovirus infection. One entry per CDR3 protein, called by TCRdb with MiXCR from the reads. The table shows under 350,000 distinct CDR3 sequences, with about 9.2% occurring only once. The sample was PBMCs. The receptors stem from a human donor in good health (CMV status not recorded). Some clones in this sample may be carry-over from other donors' samples.

The rearrangement links TRBV9 to TRBJ2-6; D is unclear. Germline lookup yields CDR1 SGDLS and CDR2 YYNGEE. Trimming took 0 bases from V and 0 from J, leaving 10 bases between them. This CDR3 contains 17 residues. CDR3 in DNA: TGTGCCAGCAGCGTAGCTGCTCCTGCCTCTGGGGCCAACGTCCTGACTTTC. Its translation: CASSVAAPASGANVLTF.

Ten or more counts support this clonotype. The chain uses TRBV7-2 and TRBJ2-1; maybe TRBD2 (5 bases). Germline V gives CDR1 SGHTA, CDR2 FQGNSA. The CDR3 runs to 12 residues. The V gene lost 5 bases and the J gene lost 9 bases, with 11 bases spanning the gap. The CDR3 here is CASSRLEGEQFF. The CDR3 nucleotides read TGTGCCAGCAGCCGTCTTGAGGGTGAGCAGTTCTTC.

This clonotype was counted many times. V is TRBV7-4 and J is TRBJ2-1, with 13 bases aligning to TRBD2. Trimming at V came to 1 base and at J to 7 bases, leaving 4 bases not matched to a gene. The CDR3 is made up of 16 amino acids. Germline V gene data show CDR1 as SGHVT and CDR2 as SQSDAQ. CDR3 in amino acids: CASSLELAGGPNEQFF. The CDR3 nucleotides read TGTGCCAGCAGCTTAGAACTAGCGGGGGGGCCAAATGAGCAGTTCTTC.

This chain links TRBV25-1 with TRBJ1-2; D unresolved. Trimming took 4 bases from V and 4 from J, leaving 13 bases between them. Looked up from germline, CDR1 is MGHDK and CDR2 is SYGVNS. This CDR3 is 14 amino acids long. The CDR3 region is CASSAAASGYGYTF. In DNA form, the CDR3 reads TGTGCCAGCAGTGCAGCGGCCTCGGGCTATGGCTACACCTTC.

This clonotype appeared a few times. The chain links TRBV28 to TRBJ1-1, with a weak D call TRBD1 (5 bases). The length of the CDR3 is 14 residues. Trimming removed 2 bases at V and 3 bases at J, with 10 bases between. CDR1 is MDHEN, CDR2 SYDVKM, per germline. The CDR3 loop reads CASSLRGMYTEAFF. CDR3 sequence (DNA): TGTGCCAGCAGTTTACGGGGGATGTACACTGAAGCTTTCTTT.

This clonotype was picked up a small number of times. The chain joins TRBV20-1 to TRBJ2-1; 7 nucleotides match TRBD1. CDR3 length: 12 amino acids. Germline V gene data show CDR1 as DFQATT and CDR2 as SNEGSKA (reference sequence). The trim removed 3 bases at V and 7 bases at J, leaving 3 bases unmatched. CDR3 sequence: CSASAQGNEQFF. CDR3 coding DNA: TGCAGTGCTAGCGCACAGGGGAATGAGCAGTTCTTC.

V usage is TRBV19 and J usage is TRBJ1-1, with D maybe TRBD1 (5 bases). Germline V gene sequence: CDR1 LNHDA, CDR2 SQIVND (reference sequence). The V end was cut by 2 bases, the J end by 4 bases, with 11 bases between. CDR3 size: 14 residues. CDR3 loop: CASSIQGYITEAFF. The DNA for the CDR3 is TGTGCCAGTAGTATACAGGGATACATCACTGAAGCTTTCTTT.

This clonotype was seen at least ten times. This sequence joins TRBV28 and TRBJ1-6; no firm D call. CDR3 length: 16 amino acids. Germline CDR1 and CDR2: MDHEN and SYDVKM. V was cut by 6 bases and J by 0 bases, with 12 bases left in between. The CDR3 coding sequence is TGTGCCAGCAGGGGCCCGGCAAACTCCTATAATTCACCCCTCCACTTT. Amino acid sequence: CASRGPANSYNSPLHF.

This clonotype appeared many times. This sequence joins TRBV7-2 and TRBJ2-5; 7 positions agree with TRBD2. J was trimmed by 4 bases and V by 5 bases; bases with no gene match: 4. The CDR3 totals 13 residues. Germline V gives CDR1 SGHTA, CDR2 FQGNSA. The CDR3 DNA is TGTGCCAGCAGCGGGAGGGGAAGAGAGACCCAGTACTTC. It yields the protein CASSGRGRETQYF.

This clonotype occurred many times. The CDR3 coding sequence is TGTGCCAGCAGCTCCCGACAGGGTTCTCAAGAGACCCAGTACTTC. This sequence encodes CASSSRQGSQETQYF. This rearrangement joins TRBV7-6 to TRBJ2-5; TRBD1 agrees at 7 bases. CDR1 and CDR2 from the germline V gene are SGHVS and FNYEAQ. This CDR3 comprises 15 residues. Trimming removed 4 bases from V and 2 bases from J; junction bases left unmatched: 7.

This clonotype was detected only once. A much larger clone is a single base away; this may be a read error. The chain combines TRBV19 with TRBJ2-1, with 8 nucleotides matching TRBD2. Germline CDR1 LNHDA, CDR2 SQIVND (reference sequence). This CDR3 region has 15 residues. The CDR3 sequence is CASSSGGSSYNKQFF. CDR3 nucleotide sequence: TGTGCCAGTAGCTCGGGGGGGAGCTCCTACAATAAGCAGTTCTTC.

This clonotype appeared many times. The V and J genes are TRBV7-3 and TRBJ2-3, with D uncertain. CDR3 length equals 15 residues. Trimming pared 0 bases from V and 5 bases from J, leaving 12 bases between. Germline loops: CDR1 SGHTA, CDR2 FQGTGA. CDR3 sequence (DNA): TGTGCCAGCAGCTTAACCAGCCATGGCAGAGATACGCAGTATTTT. This codes for CASSLTSHGRDTQYF.

This clonotype was observed a few times. The chain uses TRBV20-1 and TRBJ2-5; no clear D gene. This CDR3 is 12 amino acids long. Germline V gives CDR1 DFQATT, CDR2 SNEGSKA (reference sequence). V gave up 6 bases and J gave up 13 bases, with 21 bases separating them. The CDR3 DNA reads as TGCAGTGCCCTAGGGCGAGGCGAGGTTCGGTACTTC. Translation gives CSALGRGEVRYF.

This clonotype has only a few counts. The chain recombines TRBV20-1 with TRBJ2-3, with 9 bases lining up with TRBD2. The CDR3 is 14 amino acids. After removal of 1 base from V and 4 bases from J, the junction contained 3 bases not matched to a gene. Germline CDR1 is DFQATT and CDR2 is SNEGSKA (reference sequence). CDR3: CSARARGGPDTQYF. In nucleotides, the CDR3 is TGCAGTGCTAGAGCGCGGGGGGGCCCAGATACGCAGTATTTT.

This clonotype was detected many times. The V gene is TRBV7-8, the J gene TRBJ2-2, with 11 bases that match TRBD2. CDR1 and CDR2 from the germline V gene are SGHVS and FQNEAQ. The CDR3 is 16 residues long. V shed 8 bases and J 0 bases; nucleotides not matched to a gene: 5. CDR3 sequence reads: CASGTSGTPNTGELFF. The CDR3 nucleotides are TGTGCCAGCGGGACTAGCGGAACCCCGAACACCGGGGAGCTGTTTTTT.

This clonotype was observed many times. V and J are TRBV7-2 and TRBJ2-4; D unclear. The CDR3 contains 12 residues. The V end was cut by 6 bases, the J end by 7 bases, with 10 bases between. Looked up from germline, CDR1 is SGHTA and CDR2 is FQGNSA. The CDR3 DNA is TGTGCCAGCAGTCCAGGTGGTAACATTCAGTACTTC. Translation: CASSPGGNIQYF.

This clonotype came up many times. V and J are TRBV28 and TRBJ1-5, with a possible D match to TRBD1 (5 bases). Germline CDR1 MDHEN, CDR2 SYDVKM. This CDR3 is built from 14 residues. V was clipped by 4 bases and J by 3 bases, with 10 bases between them. CDR3 in amino acids: CASSWGRVNQPQHF. The CDR3 DNA follows: TGTGCCAGCAGTTGGGGCAGAGTCAATCAGCCCCAGCATTTT. Together with reference TRBV28 and TRBJ1-5, the CDR3 gives the full variable domain: DVKVTQSSRYLVKRTGEKVFLECVQDMDHENMFWYRQDPGLGLRLIYFSYDVKMKEKGDIPEGYSVSREKKERFSLILESASTNQTSMYLCASSWGRVNQPQHFGDGTRLSIL.

There are a few counts of this clonotype. V gene TRBV4-1 combines with J gene TRBJ2-6; D perhaps matches TRBD1 (6 bases). Deletions cut 3 bases from V and 2 bases from J, with 17 bases between. Germline V lookup: CDR1 MGHRA, CDR2 YSYEKL. The CDR3 consists of 18 residues. Written as DNA, the CDR3 is TGCGCCAGCAGCCATCTAACAGGGTATCAGGCTGGGGCCAACGTCCTGACTTTC. Translated: CASSHLTGYQAGANVLTF.

For this clonotype: This may arise from a read error, as a much more abundant clone is one base away. This rearrangement joins TRBV6-2 or TRBV6-3 to TRBJ1-5, with no clear D. Germline CDR1 MNHEY, CDR2 SVGEGT. The CDR3 is made up of 13 amino acids. V was clipped by 10 bases and J by 0 bases, with 10 bases between them. The CDR3 region is CANKDYSNQPQHF. CDR3 sequence (DNA): TGTGCCAACAAGGATTATAGCAATCAGCCCCAGCATTTT.

Ten or more counts support this clonotype. This chain connects TRBV6-5 to TRBJ2-1; 8 nucleotides line up with TRBD1. CDR3 length: 14 residues. J was trimmed by 7 bases and V by 4 bases; bases with no gene match: 6. CDR1 is MNHEY, CDR2 SVGAGI, per germline. CDR3 sequence (DNA): TGTGCCAGCAGTTCCGCGGACAGGGTAAATGAGCAGTTCTTC. It specifies CASSSADRVNEQFF.

In its sample, this clonotype was seen many times. The V and J genes are TRBV28 and TRBJ1-5; D not certain. Trimming pared 3 bases from V and 2 bases from J, leaving 17 bases between. This CDR3 is 17 amino acids long. The V gene's germline CDR1 is MDHEN and CDR2 SYDVKM. CDR3: CASSFLSYKVGNQPQHF. For the CDR3, the DNA is TGTGCCAGCAGTTTCCTAAGTTATAAGGTCGGCAATCAGCCCCAGCATTTT.

With regard to this clonotype: This may arise from a read error, as a much more abundant clone is one base away. The gene calls are TRBV27 and TRBJ1-5, with a weak D call TRBD1 (6 bases). CDR1 is MNHEY and CDR2 is SMNVEV in the germline V gene (reference sequence). The CDR3 runs to 16 residues. V shed 6 bases and J shed 1 base, with 16 bases lying between them. CDR3 residues: CASSTMDSRSNQPQHF. The DNA for the CDR3 is TGTGCCAGCAGCACGATGGACAGCAGGAGCAATCAGCCCCAGCATTTT.

This clonotype was seen repeatedly, ten times or more. The V call is TRBV28, the J call TRBJ1-2; D is unclear. The germline gives CDR1 MDHEN, CDR2 SYDVKM. The V gene lost 6 bases and the J gene lost 2 bases, with 10 bases spanning the gap. CDR3 length: 13 residues. This CDR3 reads CASSPQQNYGYTF. The CDR3 bases are TGTGCCAGCAGCCCTCAACAGAACTATGGCTACACCTTC.

This clonotype was counted at least ten times. The CDR3 nucleotides read TGTGCCAGCAGCTTATACCTAGCGGGGGAAGAGACCCAGTACTTC. This sequence encodes CASSLYLAGEETQYF. V is TRBV11-2 and J is TRBJ2-5; TRBD2 agrees at 10 bases. The trim removed 2 bases at V and 3 bases at J, leaving 3 bases unmatched. Germline values: CDR1 SGHAT, CDR2 FQNNGV. CDR3 length: 15 residues.